The TCR beta chain under discussion was sequenced for a study of T cells in Graves' hyperthyroidism and ophthalmopathy. RNA transcripts yielded amplified TCR beta CDR3 regions. Using the HTBI primer set, a first-round RT-PCR was run on the TCR CDR3. TCRdb used MiXCR to reprocess the multiplex PCR reads, holding one entry per CDR3 protein. The data contain approximately 400,000 distinct CDR3 sequences, roughly 14% of them seen just once; the ten biggest clones take up 20% to 25%. Study-wide points: Ophthalmopathy and stable hyperthyroidism were told apart by a 13 V-J model. Model predictions of ophthalmopathy came a median approximately 6 months before onset.

This clonotype was picked up many times. Its antigen is unknown. The CDR3 sequence is 15 residues long. Germline V gene data show CDR1 as LGHNT and CDR2 as FRNRAP. With 1 base removed from V and 8 bases from J, the gap between germline ends came to 14 bases. The chain links TRBV12-5 to TRBJ1-4; D remains ambiguous. Sequencing was performed on blood. The clonotype was recovered from a young man with Graves' hyperthyroidism that later progressed to Graves' ophthalmopathy. For the CDR3, the DNA is TGTGCTAGTGGTTTGGGACTTAATCCTAGCGAAAAACTGTTTTTT. It is translated as CASGLGLNPSEKLFF.